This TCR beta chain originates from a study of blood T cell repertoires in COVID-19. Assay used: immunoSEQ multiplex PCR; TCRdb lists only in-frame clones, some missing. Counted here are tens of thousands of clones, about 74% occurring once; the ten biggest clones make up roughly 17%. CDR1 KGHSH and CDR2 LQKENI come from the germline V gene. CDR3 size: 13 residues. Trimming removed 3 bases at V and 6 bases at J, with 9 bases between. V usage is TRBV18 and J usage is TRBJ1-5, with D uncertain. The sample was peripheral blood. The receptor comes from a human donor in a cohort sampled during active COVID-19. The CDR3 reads CASSPERAQPQHF. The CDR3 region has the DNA TGTGCCAGCTCACCCGAGCGGGCTCAGCCCCAGCATTTT.